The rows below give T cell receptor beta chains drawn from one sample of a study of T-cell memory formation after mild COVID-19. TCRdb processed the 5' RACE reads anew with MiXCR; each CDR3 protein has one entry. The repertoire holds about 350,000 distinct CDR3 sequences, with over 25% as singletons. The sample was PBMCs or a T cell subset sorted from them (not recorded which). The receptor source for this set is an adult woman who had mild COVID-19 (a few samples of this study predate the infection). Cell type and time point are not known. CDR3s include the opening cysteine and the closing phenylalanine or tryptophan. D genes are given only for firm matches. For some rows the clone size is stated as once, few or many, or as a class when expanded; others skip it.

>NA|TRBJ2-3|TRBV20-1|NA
TGCAGTGCAGCCGATCAGGCATCAGATACGCAGTATTTT
CSAADQASDTQYF
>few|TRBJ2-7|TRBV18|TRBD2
TGTGCCAGCTCACCGGGGGGGGACCTCGAGCAGTACTTC
CASSPGGDLEQYF
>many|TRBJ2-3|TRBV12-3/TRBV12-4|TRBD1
TGTGCCAGCAGTCTGACAGGGGGCACAGATACGCAGTATTTT
CASSLTGGTDTQYF
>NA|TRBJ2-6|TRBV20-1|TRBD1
TGCAGTGCTTGGGACAGGGGAGGCTCTGGGGCCAACGTCCTGACTTTC
CSAWDRGGSGANVLTF
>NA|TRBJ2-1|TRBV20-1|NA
TGCAGCTATCCGACTCTGAGCAATGAGCAGTTCTTC
CSYPTLSNEQFF
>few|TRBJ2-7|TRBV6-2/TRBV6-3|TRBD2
TGTGCCAGCAGTACCCCAGCGGGAGCCCGCTACGAGCAGTACTTC
CASSTPAGARYEQYF
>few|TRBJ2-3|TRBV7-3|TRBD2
TGTGCCAGCAGCTTAACGGCGGGGGGGCAATATACGCAGTATTTT
CASSLTAGGQYTQYF
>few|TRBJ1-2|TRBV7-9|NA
TGTGCCAGCAGTCGGGACTCACGGGCGGGCTACACCTTC
CASSRDSRAGYTF
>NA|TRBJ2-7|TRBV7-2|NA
TGTGCCAGCAGCTTAGACCCGACAGTTCCCTACGAGCAGTACTTC
CASSLDPTVPYEQYF
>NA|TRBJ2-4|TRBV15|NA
TGTGCCACCAGCAGAGATGACCGGGACGTATACATTCAGTACTTC
CATSRDDRDVYIQYF
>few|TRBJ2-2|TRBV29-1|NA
TGCAGCGTTGCCTACAGGACGAACACCGGGGAGCTGTTTTTT
CSVAYRTNTGELFF
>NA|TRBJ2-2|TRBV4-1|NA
TGCGCCAGCAGCCATCCTGGAGGCGCGAACACCGGGGAGCTGTTTTTT
CASSHPGGANTGELFF
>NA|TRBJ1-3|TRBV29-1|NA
TGCAGCGTTGTCGCCGGACCGTTCGGGGTATATTTT
CSVVAGPFGVYF
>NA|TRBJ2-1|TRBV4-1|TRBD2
TGCGCCAGCAGCCAAGTTTGGCGGGGGGAATACAATGAGCAGTTCTTC
CASSQVWRGEYNEQFF
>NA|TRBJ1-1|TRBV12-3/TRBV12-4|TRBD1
TGTGCCAGCAGTTTAAACAGGGGGTACACTGAAGCTTTCTTT
CASSLNRGYTEAFF
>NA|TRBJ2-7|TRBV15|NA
TGTGCCACCAGCAGTAGGTCATCCTACGAGCAGTACTTC
CATSSRSSYEQYF
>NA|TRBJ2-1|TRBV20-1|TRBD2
TGCAGTGCTAGGATCAGCGGGAGCGTCAATGAGCAGTTCTTC
CSARISGSVNEQFF
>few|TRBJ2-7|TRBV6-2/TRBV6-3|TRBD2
TGTGCCAGCAGTCCCTCGGGAGGGCGGATACCCGAGCAGTACTTC
CASSPSGGRIPEQYF
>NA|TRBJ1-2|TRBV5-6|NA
TGTGCCAGCAGCTTCAACAGGGATGGCTACACCTTC
CASSFNRDGYTF
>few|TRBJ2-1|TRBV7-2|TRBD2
TGTGCCAGCAGCTTAGTGGCTAGCGGGAGTACCTACAATGAGCAGTTCTTC
CASSLVASGSTYNEQFF
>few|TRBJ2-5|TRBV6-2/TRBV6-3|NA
TGTGCCAGCAGTTCGCTAGCGATTAGGGGAGAGACCCAGTACTTC
CASSSLAIRGETQYF
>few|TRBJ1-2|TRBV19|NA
TGTGCCTCTACGACAGTCCAGAACTATGGCTACACCTTC
CASTTVQNYGYTF
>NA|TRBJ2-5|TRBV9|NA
TGTGCCAGCAGCGTAGAACCGGAGGAGCAAGAGACCCAGTACTTC
CASSVEPEEQETQYF
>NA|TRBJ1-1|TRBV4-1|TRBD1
TGCGCCAGCAGCCAAGATCTACACGCCGGGACAGGGGTCTATCGGGCTTTCTTT
CASSQDLHAGTGVYRAFF
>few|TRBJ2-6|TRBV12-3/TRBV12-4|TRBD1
TGTGCCAGCAGGGGACAGGTTCTCTCTGGGGCCAACGTCCTGACTTTC
CASRGQVLSGANVLTF
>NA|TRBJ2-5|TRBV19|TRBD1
TGTGCCAGTAGTTCGGGACAGCTGACCGAGGTAGAGACCCAGTACTTC
CASSSGQLTEVETQYF
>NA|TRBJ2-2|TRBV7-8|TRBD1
TGTGCCAGTAATACAGACAGGGTCCTGGGGACCGGGGAGCTGTTTTTT
CASNTDRVLGTGELFF
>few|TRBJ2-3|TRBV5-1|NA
TGCGCCAGCAGCTTGGGAACCGTAAGCACAGATACGCAGTATTTT
CASSLGTVSTDTQYF
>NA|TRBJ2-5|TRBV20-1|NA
TGCAGTGCTCCAATACCCTCGGCGCTCAAGACGATAGAGACCCAGTACTTC
CSAPIPSALKTIETQYF
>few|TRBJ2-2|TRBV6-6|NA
TGTGCCAGCAGTTACTCGGTCTTCAGGGCGGGTGGTACCGGGGAGCTGTTTTTT
CASSYSVFRAGGTGELFF
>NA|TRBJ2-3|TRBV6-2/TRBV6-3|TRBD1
TGTGCCAGCAGCCTTCCACGACAGGGGTTGAGGGCAGATACGCAGTATTTT
CASSLPRQGLRADTQYF
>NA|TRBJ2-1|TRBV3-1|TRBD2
TGTGCCAGCAGCAAAAGAGGACGGGGGGGCCCCCACAATGAGCAGTTCTTC
CASSKRGRGGPHNEQFF
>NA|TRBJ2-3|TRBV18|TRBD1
TGTGCCAGCTCACGGGACAGGGGTTCAACAGATACGCAGTATTTT
CASSRDRGSTDTQYF
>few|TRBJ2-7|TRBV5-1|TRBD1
TGCGCCAGCAGCTCGGACAGGGGGATGACCGAGCAGTACTTC
CASSSDRGMTEQYF
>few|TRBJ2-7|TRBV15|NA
TGTGCCACCAGCAGAGATCAAGGGGAGCAGTACTTC
CATSRDQGEQYF
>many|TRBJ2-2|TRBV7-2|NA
TGTGCCAGCAGCTTAGTGCGCACCGGGGAGCTGTTTTTT
CASSLVRTGELFF
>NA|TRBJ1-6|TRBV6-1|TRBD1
TGTGCCAGCGCCGGGACAGGATATTCACCCCTCCACTTT
CASAGTGYSPLHF
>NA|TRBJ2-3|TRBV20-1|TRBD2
TGCAGTGCTAGAGGCGGTGTGGCTAGCGGGAGATTAGATACGCAGTATTTT
CSARGGVASGRLDTQYF
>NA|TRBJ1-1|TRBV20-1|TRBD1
TGCAGTGCTAAACCACAGGGGGCGTACACTGAAGCTTTCTTT
CSAKPQGAYTEAFF
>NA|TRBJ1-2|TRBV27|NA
TGTGCCAGCAGTTTATCCAGCGGGAACTATGGCTACACCTTC
CASSLSSGNYGYTF
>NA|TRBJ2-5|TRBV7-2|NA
TGTGCCAGCAGCCCCTATAGCGAGACCCAGTACTTC
CASSPYSETQYF
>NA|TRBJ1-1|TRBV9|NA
TGTGCCAGCCGGGGAGATCACACTGAAGCTTTCTTT
CASRGDHTEAFF
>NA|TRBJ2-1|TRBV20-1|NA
TGCAGTGCTTTTACCTATGATGAGCAGTTCTTC
CSAFTYDEQFF
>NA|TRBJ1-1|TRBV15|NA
TGTGCCACCAGCAGCCATCAAGGGGCGAACACTGAAGCTTTCTTT
CATSSHQGANTEAFF
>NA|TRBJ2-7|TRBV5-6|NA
TGTGCCAGCAGCTTCGGCCTCCGGAGCGAGCAGTACTTC
CASSFGLRSEQYF
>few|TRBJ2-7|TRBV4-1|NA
TGCGCCAGCAGCCAAAGATTAGGTTCCTACGAGCAGTACTTC
CASSQRLGSYEQYF
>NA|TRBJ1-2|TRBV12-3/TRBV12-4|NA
TGTGCCAGCAGTCCTCACAGTACCCCCATCTATGGCTACACCTTC
CASSPHSTPIYGYTF
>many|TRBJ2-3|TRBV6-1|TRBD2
TGTGCCAGCAGGGATACTAGCGCCTTTGGGGATACGCAGTATTTT
CASRDTSAFGDTQYF
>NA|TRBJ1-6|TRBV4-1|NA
TGCGCCAGCAGCCAAGAGGAGGGCGCCGGGTCACCCCTCCACTTT
CASSQEEGAGSPLHF